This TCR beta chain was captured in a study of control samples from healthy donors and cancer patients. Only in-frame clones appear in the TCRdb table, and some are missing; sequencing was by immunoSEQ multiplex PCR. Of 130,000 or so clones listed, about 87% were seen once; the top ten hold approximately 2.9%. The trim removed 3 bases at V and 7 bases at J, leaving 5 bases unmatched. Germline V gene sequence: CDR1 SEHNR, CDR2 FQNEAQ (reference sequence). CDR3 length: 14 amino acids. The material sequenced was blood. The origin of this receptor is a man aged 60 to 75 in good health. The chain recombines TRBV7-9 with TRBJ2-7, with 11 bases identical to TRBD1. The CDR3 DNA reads TGTGCCAGCAGCTTCGGACAGGGGGCTGGGGAGCAGTACTTC. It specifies CASSFGQGAGEQYF.